This T cell receptor beta chain was identified in a study of blood T cell repertoires in COVID-19. Study details: COVID-19 samples, acute and convalescent, were from the United States, Italy and Spain. T cells, B-cell-depleted T cells, or PBMCs supplied cDNA or gDNA.

CDR1 and CDR2 (germline): SGHRS, YFSETQ. The V segment lost 6 bases and the J segment 3 bases; nucleotides outside the gene matches: 5. This CDR3 spans 15 amino acids. Original data processing: Using reference gene primer amplification, nucleated cell counts were estimated. Method: immunoSEQ multiplex PCR; TCRdb's copy keeps in-frame clones and lacks some. V and J calls and clone size are copied from that table; D and trimming were computed from the DNA. This sample has a few hundred thousand clones, with about nine tenths found just once. Sequenced input: peripheral blood. The TCR sequence derives from a man aged 18 to 35 with active or convalescent COVID-19. The chain joins TRBV5-1 to TRBJ2-7, with 14 bases identical to TRBD2. Written as DNA, the CDR3 is TGCGCCAGCAAGGGACTAGCGGGAGAGTACTACGAGCAGTACTTC. Amino acids: CASKGLAGEYYEQYF.